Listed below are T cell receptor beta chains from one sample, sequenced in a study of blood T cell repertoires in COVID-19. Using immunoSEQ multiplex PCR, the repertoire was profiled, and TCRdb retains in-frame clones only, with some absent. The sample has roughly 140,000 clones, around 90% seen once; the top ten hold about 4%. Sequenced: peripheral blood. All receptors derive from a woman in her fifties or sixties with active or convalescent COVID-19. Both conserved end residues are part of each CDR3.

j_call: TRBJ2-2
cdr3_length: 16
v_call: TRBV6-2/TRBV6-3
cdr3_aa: CASSSAGGIYTGELFF

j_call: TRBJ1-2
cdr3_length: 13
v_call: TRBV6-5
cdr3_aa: CASRTGVNYGYTF

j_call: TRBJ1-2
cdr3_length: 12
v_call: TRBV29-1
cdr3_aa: CSASTGIGGYTF

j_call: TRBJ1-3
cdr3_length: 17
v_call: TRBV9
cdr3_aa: CASSPGTLVQSGNTIYF

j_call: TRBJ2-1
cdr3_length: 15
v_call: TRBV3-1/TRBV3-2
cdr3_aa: CASSLSGSSYNEQFF

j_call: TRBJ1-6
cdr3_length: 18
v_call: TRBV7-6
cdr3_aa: CASSQWASTDSYNSPLHF

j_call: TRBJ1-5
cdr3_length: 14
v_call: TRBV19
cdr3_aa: CASSIAGRNQPQHF

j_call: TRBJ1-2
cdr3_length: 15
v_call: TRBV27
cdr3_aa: CASSFGTERGYGYTF

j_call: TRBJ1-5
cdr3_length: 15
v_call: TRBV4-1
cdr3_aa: CASSQVGGAGQPQHF

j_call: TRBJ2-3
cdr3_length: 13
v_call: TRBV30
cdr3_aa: CAGGGVSTDTQYF

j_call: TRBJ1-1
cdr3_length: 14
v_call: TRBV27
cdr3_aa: CASSFRQGNTEAFF

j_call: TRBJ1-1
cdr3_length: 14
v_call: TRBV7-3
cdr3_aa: CASSSGQGATEAFF

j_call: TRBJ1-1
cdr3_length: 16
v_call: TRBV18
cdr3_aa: CASSPPVTGGNTEAFF

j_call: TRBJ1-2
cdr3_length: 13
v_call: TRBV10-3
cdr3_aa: CAISGSENYGYTF

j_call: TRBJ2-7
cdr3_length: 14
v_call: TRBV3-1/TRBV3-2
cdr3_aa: CASSPQGSSYEQYF

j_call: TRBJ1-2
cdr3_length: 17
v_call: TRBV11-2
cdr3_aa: CASSLGTGIGVNYGYTF

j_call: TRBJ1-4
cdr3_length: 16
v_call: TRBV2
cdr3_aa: CASSADRAATNEKLFF

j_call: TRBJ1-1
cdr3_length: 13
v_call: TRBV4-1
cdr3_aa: CASSLDWDTEAFF

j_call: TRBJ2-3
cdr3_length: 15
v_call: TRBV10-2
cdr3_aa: CASSDLSPDTDTQYF

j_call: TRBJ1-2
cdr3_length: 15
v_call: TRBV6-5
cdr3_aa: CASSYWDSSNYGYTF

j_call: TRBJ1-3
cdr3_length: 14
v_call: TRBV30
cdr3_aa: CAWSQGAVGNTIYF

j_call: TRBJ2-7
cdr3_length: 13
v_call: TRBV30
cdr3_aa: CAWNPPGTYEQYF

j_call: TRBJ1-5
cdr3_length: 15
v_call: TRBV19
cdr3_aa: CASSSQGTSNQPQHF

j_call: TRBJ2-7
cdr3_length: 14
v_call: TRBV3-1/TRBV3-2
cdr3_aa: CASSPRTGGYEQYF

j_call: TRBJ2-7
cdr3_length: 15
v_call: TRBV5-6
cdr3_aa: CASSTAGTGANEQYF

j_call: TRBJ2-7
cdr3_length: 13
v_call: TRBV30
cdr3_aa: CAWSGGDSYEQYF

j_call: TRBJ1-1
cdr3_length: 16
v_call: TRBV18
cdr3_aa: CASSPQQNLGGTEAFF

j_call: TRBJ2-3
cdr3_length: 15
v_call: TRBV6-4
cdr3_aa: CASSDTGGPVDTQYF

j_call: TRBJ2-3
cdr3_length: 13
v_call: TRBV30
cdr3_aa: CAWSVQGAQGGYF

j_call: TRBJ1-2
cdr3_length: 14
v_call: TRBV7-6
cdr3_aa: CASSPGGANYGYTF

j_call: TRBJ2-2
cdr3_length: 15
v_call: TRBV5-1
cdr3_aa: CASSLAGTGTGELFF

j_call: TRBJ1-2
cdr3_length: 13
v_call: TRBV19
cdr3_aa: CASRRTVNYGYTF

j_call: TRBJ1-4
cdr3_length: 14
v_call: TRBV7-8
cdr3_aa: CASRRKATNEKLFF

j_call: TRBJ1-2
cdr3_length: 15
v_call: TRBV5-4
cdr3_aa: CASSLAGTANYGYTF

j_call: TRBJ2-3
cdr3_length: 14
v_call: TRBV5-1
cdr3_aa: CASSGAGNPDTQYF

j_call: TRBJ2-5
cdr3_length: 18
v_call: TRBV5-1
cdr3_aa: CASSQNILAGGNRKTQYF

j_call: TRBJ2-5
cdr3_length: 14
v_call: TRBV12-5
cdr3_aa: CASALGGLQETQYF

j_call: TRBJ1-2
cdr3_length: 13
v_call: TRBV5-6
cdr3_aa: CASSVTGNYGYTF

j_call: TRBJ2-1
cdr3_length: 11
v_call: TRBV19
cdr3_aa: CASSTRDRAFF

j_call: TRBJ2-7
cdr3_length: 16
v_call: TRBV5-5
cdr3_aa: CASSLGNPGNSYEQYF

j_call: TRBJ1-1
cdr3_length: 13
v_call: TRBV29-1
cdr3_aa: CSASGQGNTEAFF

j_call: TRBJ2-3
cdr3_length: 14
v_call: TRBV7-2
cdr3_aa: CASSWGGGTDTQYF

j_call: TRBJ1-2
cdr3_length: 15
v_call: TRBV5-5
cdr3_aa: CASSPGVLINYGYTF

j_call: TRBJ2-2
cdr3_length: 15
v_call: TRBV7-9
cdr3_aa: CASSFIAVNTGELFF

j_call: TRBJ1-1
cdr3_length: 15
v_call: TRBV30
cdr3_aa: CAGIPGQFMNTEAFF

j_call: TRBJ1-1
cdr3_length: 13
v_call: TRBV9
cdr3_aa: CASSVARDTEAFF

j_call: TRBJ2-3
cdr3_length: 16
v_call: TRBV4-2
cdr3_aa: CASSQEASAGGNTQYF

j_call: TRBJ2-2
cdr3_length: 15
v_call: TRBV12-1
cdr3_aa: CASSSNRGDTGELFF